This TCR beta chain was recorded in a study of blood T cell repertoires in COVID-19. Study overall: COVID-19 samples, acute and convalescent, were from the United States, Italy and Spain. T cells, B-cell-depleted T cells, or PBMCs provided the cDNA or gDNA that served as material.

Germline CDR1 MNHEY, CDR2 SVGAGI. The CDR3 loop spans 12 amino acids. V shed 10 bases and J 2 bases; nucleotides not matched to a gene: 2. Per the original data handling: Counts of nucleated cells, estimated from reference gene primer amplification, were obtained. Using immunoSEQ multiplex PCR, the repertoire was profiled, and TCRdb retains in-frame clones only, with some absent. That table furnishes V, J and clone size, whereas the DNA furnished D and trimming. The table lists 100,000 to 150,000 clones, roughly nine tenths of them singletons. The rearrangement joins TRBV6-5 to TRBJ1-5; TRBD1 agrees at 7 bases. The receptor was derived from a human donor in a cohort sampled during active COVID-19. Sequenced material: peripheral blood. The CDR3: CATQGRNQPQHF. CDR3 DNA: TGTGCCACACAGGGGCGCAATCAGCCCCAGCATTTT.